The 14 T cell receptor beta chains given below trace back to one sample, sequenced in a study of shared clonotypes between healthy human individuals (TCRdb year 2020). The library was prepared using the immunoSEQ multiplex PCR assay. This is the immuneACCESS table as TCRdb keeps it, with only in-frame sequences that have V and J called. A part of the clones is gone; compared with another copy, unresolved V genes explain less than half, and the rest is unexplained. This sample has some 2 million clones in its table, and 90% to 95% of those were observed once. Approximately 0.13% of the sample is held by the ten biggest clonotypes. Sequenced: naive CD4+ T cells sorted from blood. The cell subset or site label, as the study defines it: CD45RA+ positively selected. The source of these receptors is a man between 18 and 29 years old in good health.

The chain joins TRBV5-6 to TRBJ2-7; TRBD1 might be the D (5 bases). Germline CDR1 is SGHDT and CDR2 is YYEEEE. CDR3 length: 12 amino acids. Trimming took off 6 bases at V and 6 bases at J, with 13 bases between the two ends. CDR3 nucleotide sequence: TGTGCCAGCACCTTCTCGCAGGGCGAGCAGTACTTC. Translation gives CASTFSQGEQYF.

This chain links TRBV19 with TRBJ1-1; 7 positions agree with TRBD1. V dropped 5 bases and J dropped 4; count of bases not matched to a gene: 10. Looked up from germline, CDR1 is LNHDA and CDR2 is SQIVND (reference sequence). This CDR3 contains 15 residues. In nucleotides, the CDR3 is TGTGCCAGTAGTGTCCTGGGACAGCTGGGCACTGAAGCTTTCTTT. This gives the protein CASSVLGQLGTEAFF.

The CDR3 bases are TGTGCCAGTTCAGCGGGAGTCGGCTACGAGCAGTACTTC. As protein: CASSAGVGYEQYF. V and J are TRBV7-2 and TRBJ2-7; 8 bases are a match to TRBD2. This CDR3 spans 13 amino acids. V lost 9 bases to trimming and J lost 3 bases; unmatched junction nucleotides: 7. CDR1 SGHTA and CDR2 FQGNSA come from the germline V gene.

This chain joins TRBV12-5 and TRBJ2-3; D gene uncertain. Trimming took 5 bases from V and 0 from J, leaving 6 bases between them. The CDR3 runs to 13 residues. CDR1 and CDR2 (germline): LGHNT, FRNRAP. The DNA for the CDR3 is TGTGCTAGTGGTAGTACTAGCACAGATACGCAGTATTTT. It specifies CASGSTSTDTQYF.

A single count supports this clone. The rearrangement links TRBV2 to TRBJ1-5; D remains unclear. In germline, CDR1 is SNHLY, CDR2 FYNNEI. V lost 10 bases, J lost 7 bases, and 17 bases lay in between. This CDR3 is 13 amino acids long. CDR3 DNA sequence: TGTGCCACTCATTGGGCTCCCCAGCAGCCCCAGCATTTT. This gives the protein CATHWAPQQPQHF.

This clone was seen just once. This chain joins TRBV7-9 and TRBJ2-2; 7 bases align to TRBD1. V trimming: 5 bases; J trimming: 4 bases; junction bases outside the gene matches: 7. Germline V lookup: CDR1 SEHNR, CDR2 FQNEAQ (reference sequence). This CDR3 contains 15 residues. The CDR3 protein is CASSPLTGSTGELFF. Here the CDR3 DNA reads TGTGCCAGCAGCCCCTTGACAGGGTCCACCGGGGAGCTGTTTTTT.

The rearrangement joins TRBV7-3 to TRBJ1-6; D is uncertain. V was pared by 1 base and J by 7 bases, with 11 bases between. The CDR3 has 15 amino acids. In germline, CDR1 is SGHTA, CDR2 FQGTGA. This CDR3 is CASSLRGEINSPLHF. CDR3 nucleotides: TGTGCCAGCAGCTTAAGGGGTGAGATCAATTCACCCCTCCACTTT.

The genes are TRBV18 and TRBJ2-3; the D gene is possibly TRBD1 (6 bases). Germline CDR1 and CDR2: KGHSH and LQKENI. Deletions cut 0 bases from V and 6 bases from J, with 10 bases between. The length of the CDR3 is 14 residues. CDR3 coding DNA: TGTGCCAGCTCACCACCCAGGGGCTTGGATACGCAGTATTTT. It codes for CASSPPRGLDTQYF.

CDR3 sequence (DNA): TGTGCCAGCAGGATACCTAAACACAATGAGCAGTTCTTC. It translates to CASRIPKHNEQFF. The chain has TRBV2 and TRBJ2-1; D not resolved. CDR3 length equals 13 residues. V was cut by 6 bases and J by 5 bases, with 11 bases left in between. CDR1 and CDR2 (germline): SNHLY, FYNNEI.

The chain is built from TRBV30 and TRBJ1-1, with 9 positions matching TRBD1. The CDR3 runs to 15 residues. V lost 2 bases, J lost 2 bases, and 6 bases stayed unmatched. The germline V gene has CDR1 GTSNPN and CDR2 SVGIG (reference sequence). In nucleotides, the CDR3 is TGTGCCTGGAGTCCCTGGGACAGGGCAAACACTGAAGCTTTCTTT. Translation gives CAWSPWDRANTEAFF.

This sequence joins TRBV18 and TRBJ2-2; perhaps D is TRBD1 or TRBD2 (5 bases each). Germline CDR1 is KGHSH and CDR2 is LQKENI. CDR3 length: 16 amino acids. The ends were cut back, 5 bases at V and 1 base at J, with 14 bases in the middle. The CDR3 protein is CASSAIGTENTGELFF. As DNA, the CDR3 is TGTGCCAGCTCAGCAATCGGGACGGAGAACACCGGGGAGCTGTTTTTT.

The rearrangement links TRBV28 to TRBJ2-1; TRBD1 matches at 8 bases. The CDR3 totals 15 residues. CDR1 is MDHEN and CDR2 is SYDVKM in the germline V gene. V lost 8 bases, J lost 6 bases, and 12 bases stayed unmatched. DNA for the CDR3: TGTGCCAGCGCCCTCCTGGACAGGGACAGCAATGAGCAGTTCTTC. This encodes CASALLDRDSNEQFF.

CDR3 DNA sequence: TGTGCCAGCAGTGACGAGGGTTACACTGAAGCTTTCTTT. Its translation: CASSDEGYTEAFF. The chain combines TRBV6-1 with TRBJ1-1; no firm D call. Germline-derived CDR1 and CDR2 are MNHNS and SASEGT. The germline V and J ends were trimmed by 3 bases and 3 bases, with 8 bases remaining between them. This CDR3 contains 13 residues.

Remarks on this clone: Other nucleotide sequences in the sample specify the same CDR3. The V and J genes are TRBV6-6 and TRBJ1-2; a weak D match, TRBD1 (6 bases). V lost 4 bases to trimming and J lost 4 bases, with 10 bases between them. The germline gives CDR1 MNHNY, CDR2 SVGAGI (reference sequence). The CDR3 spans 13 residues. In DNA, the CDR3 is TGTGCCAGCAGTTCACGGACAGCCTATGGCTACACCTTC. Its translation is CASSSRTAYGYTF.